These 32 T cell receptor beta chains were sequenced from one sample in a study of blood T cell repertoires in COVID-19 (dated by TCRdb to the early 2020s). Receptor amplification or capture employed the immunoSEQ multiplex PCR assay. In TCRdb, the immuneACCESS table is reduced to in-frame sequences with V and J assigned. These tables do not hold every clone; where another copy was compared, an unresolved V gene accounts for under half, and the others remain unexplained. This sample has around 300,000 clones in its table, and approximately 86% of those were observed once. About an eighth of the sample goes to the ten largest clones. The sample taken for sequencing was peripheral blood. Receptors originate from a woman between 70 and 85 years old with COVID-19, enrolled during active disease.

The chain couples TRBV5-1 to TRBJ2-5; 13 nucleotides align to TRBD2. V was clipped by 2 bases and J by 5 bases; unmatched bases: 6. The CDR3 loop spans 16 amino acids. Germline CDR1 reads SGHRS; CDR2 reads YFSETQ. CDR3 in amino acids: CASSFGLAGVSETQYF. Written as DNA, the CDR3 is TGCGCCAGCAGCTTCGGACTAGCGGGGGTTTCGGAGACCCAGTACTTC.

The chain is built from TRBV24-1 and TRBJ2-2; the D gene is possibly TRBD2 (6 bases). V lost 3 bases, J lost 5 bases, and 15 bases lay in between. The CDR3 contains 16 residues. Germline values: CDR1 KGHDR, CDR2 SFDVKD. CDR3 DNA: TGTGCCACCAGTGATCCCCTCGGGGGAAGAACCGGGGAGCTGTTTTTT. Translated: CATSDPLGGRTGELFF.

The V and J genes are TRBV6-6 and TRBJ1-5; D is unclear. The germline V gene encodes CDR1 MNHNY and CDR2 SVGAGI (reference sequence). With 2 bases removed from V and 4 bases from J, the gap between germline ends came to 9 bases. The CDR3 is made up of 14 amino acids. The CDR3 protein is CASSYPRGNQPQHF. DNA for the CDR3: TGTGCCAGCAGTTACCCCCGAGGGAATCAGCCCCAGCATTTT.

The V and J genes are TRBV5-1 and TRBJ2-7; D is possibly TRBD1 (6 bases). Germline V gene sequence: CDR1 SGHRS, CDR2 YFSETQ. The CDR3 consists of 13 residues. Trimming shortened V by 3 bases and J by 2 bases, and 9 bases separated the two germline ends. CDR3 DNA: TGCGCCAGCAGCTATGGACAGACCTACGAGCAGTACTTC. Translated: CASSYGQTYEQYF.

The chain couples TRBV9 to TRBJ1-6; TRBD1 matches at 9 bases. J was trimmed by 4 bases and V by 4 bases; bases with no gene match: 9. The germline gives CDR1 SGDLS, CDR2 YYNGEE. The CDR3 consists of 17 residues. The CDR3 sequence: CASSPEGTGRYNSPLHF. In nucleotides, the CDR3 is TGTGCCAGCAGCCCAGAAGGGACAGGGCGTTATAATTCACCCCTCCACTTT.

This sequence joins TRBV5-4 and TRBJ2-7; 10 bases agree with TRBD1. With 4 bases clipped from V and 3 bases from J, the junction kept 7 bases outside the gene matches. This CDR3 is 15 amino acids long. The V gene's germline CDR1 is SGHNT and CDR2 YYREEE (reference sequence). The DNA of the CDR3 is TGTGCCAGCAGCCGTGGGACAGGGGTAAACTACGAGCAGTACTTC. Protein product: CASSRGTGVNYEQYF. The full variable domain, completed using reference TRBV5-4 and TRBJ2-7, is ETGVTQSPTHLIKTRGQQVTLRCSSQSGHNTVSWYQQALGQGPQFIFQYYREEENGRGNFPPRFSGLQFPNYSSELNVNALELDDSALYLCASSRGTGVNYEQYFGPGTRLTVT.

The chain uses TRBV29-1 and TRBJ1-2; D is unclear. The CDR3 extends over 10 amino acids. Germline CDR1 is SQVTM and CDR2 is ANQGSEA. Trimming took 2 bases from V and 8 from J, leaving 6 bases between them. DNA of the CDR3: TGCAGCGTTGAAAGAGGCGGCTACACCTTC. It yields the protein CSVERGGYTF.

V usage is TRBV18 and J usage is TRBJ1-1, with 9 bases lining up with TRBD1. CDR3 length: 15 residues. Germline CDR1 and CDR2: KGHSH and LQKENI. V was pared by 5 bases and J by 5 bases, with 9 bases of the junction left unmatched. CDR3 DNA sequence: TGTGCCAGCTCAGCCGGGACAGGGACTCTAACTGAAGCTTTCTTT. It yields the protein CASSAGTGTLTEAFF. Looking up the rest from reference TRBV18 and TRBJ1-1 gives the full variable domain: NAGVMQNPRHLVRRRGQEARLRCSPMKGHSHVYWYRQLPEEGLKFMVYLQKENIIDESGMPKERFSAEFPKEGPSILRIQQVVRGDSAAYFCASSAGTGTLTEAFFGQGTRLTVV.

This chain links TRBV5-6 with TRBJ1-1; D perhaps matches TRBD1 (6 bases). Germline-derived CDR1 and CDR2 are SGHDT and YYEEEE. With 0 bases removed from V and 2 bases from J, the gap between germline ends came to 14 bases. The CDR3 has 16 amino acids. CDR3 DNA: TGTGCCAGCAGCTTGGGAGCGGGGGCGCGAAACACTGAAGCTTTCTTT. Translation gives CASSLGAGARNTEAFF.

This rearrangement joins TRBV30 to TRBJ1-2; D gene unclear. Trimming stripped 2 bases from V and 3 bases from J, with 7 bases between. The CDR3 is 12 residues long. Looked up from germline, CDR1 is GTSNPN and CDR2 is SVGIG (reference sequence). The CDR3 here is CAWSSHYYGYTF. The CDR3 DNA follows: TGTGCCTGGAGTAGCCATTACTATGGCTACACCTTC.

The V call is TRBV7-7, the J call TRBJ2-5; TRBD1 matches at 8 bases. Germline CDR1 and CDR2: SSHAT and FNYEAQ (reference sequence). The CDR3 has 12 amino acids. The J segment lost 5 bases and the V segment lost 5 bases, leaving 1 base of the junction unmatched. The CDR3, as DNA: TGTGCCAGCAGCCGACAGGGGGAGACCCAGTACTTC. Translating gives CASSRQGETQYF.

The gene calls are TRBV27 and TRBJ2-4, with 10 bases fitting TRBD1. J gave up 8 bases and V 3 bases, and 4 bases lay outside the gene matches. The CDR3 has 14 amino acids. Germline values: CDR1 MNHEY, CDR2 SMNVEV (reference sequence). The CDR3 DNA sequence: TGTGCCAGCAGTTTTGGACAGGGGGTAGACATTCAGTACTTC. It yields the protein CASSFGQGVDIQYF.

This sequence joins TRBV19 and TRBJ1-4; a possible D gene is TRBD1 (6 bases). This CDR3 comprises 15 residues. Trimming left V 2 bases short and J 5 bases short, with 12 bases between. Germline V gene lookup returns CDR1 LNHDA and CDR2 SQIVND (reference sequence). CDR3 region: CASSIRAGENEKLFF. For the CDR3, the DNA is TGTGCCAGTAGTATAAGGGCAGGGGAAAATGAAAAACTGTTTTTT.

The J gene is TRBJ1-6, the V gene TRBV5-5; 9 bases agree with TRBD1. The CDR3 spans 15 residues. Germline CDR1 and CDR2: SGHKS and YYEKEE (reference sequence). V lost 1 base to trimming and J lost 10 bases; unmatched junction nucleotides: 6. The CDR3 sequence: CASSLYWGQGSPLHF. The CDR3 nucleotides are TGTGCCAGCAGCTTGTATTGGGGACAGGGATCACCCCTCCACTTT.

The chain combines TRBV12-5 with TRBJ1-5; TRBD1 matches 10 bases. The germline V gene encodes CDR1 LGHNT and CDR2 FRNRAP. V shed 1 base, J shed 6 bases, and the junction held 3 bases outside the gene matches. This CDR3 has 15 amino acids. DNA of the CDR3: TGTGCTAGTGGTTTGGGGACAGGGGGGTTTCAGCCCCAGCATTTT. This encodes CASGLGTGGFQPQHF.

The rearrangement joins TRBV18 to TRBJ1-6, with a tentative D call TRBD1 (6 bases). Germline V lookup: CDR1 KGHSH, CDR2 LQKENI. V was trimmed by 1 base and J by 7 bases, leaving 11 bases between them. The CDR3 consists of 15 residues. The CDR3 nucleotides read TGTGCCAGCTCACCACAACCAGGGGTAAATTCACCCCTCCACTTT. Protein: CASSPQPGVNSPLHF.

This sequence joins TRBV7-6 and TRBJ2-3; 8 bases agree with TRBD2. CDR3 size: 15 residues. Germline CDR1 and CDR2: SGHVS and FNYEAQ. Trimming removed 5 bases from V and 1 base from J; junction bases left unmatched: 5. The CDR3 region has the DNA TGTGCCAGCAGCCCTAGCGGGTTACGCACAGATACGCAGTATTTT. The encoded protein is CASSPSGLRTDTQYF.

V usage is TRBV7-9 and J usage is TRBJ1-1, with 7 bases lining up with TRBD1. The CDR3 loop spans 16 amino acids. The V and J ends lost 8 bases and 2 bases, in that order; junction bases with no gene match: 14. Germline V gene sequence: CDR1 SEHNR, CDR2 FQNEAQ (reference sequence). The CDR3 DNA reads TGTGCCAGCGTGGGAGACAGGGTAATAGCCAACACTGAAGCTTTCTTT. It encodes CASVGDRVIANTEAFF.

The V gene is TRBV27, the J gene TRBJ2-3, with TRBD2 matching over 9 bases. CDR1 is MNHEY, CDR2 SMNVEV, per germline (reference sequence). V gave up 3 bases and J gave up 5 bases; unmatched junction bases: 6. The CDR3 loop spans 15 amino acids. CDR3 DNA: TGTGCCAGCAGTTTTGTGCGGGGGGGCCTAGATACGCAGTATTTT. Encoded protein: CASSFVRGGLDTQYF.

The chain couples TRBV7-9 to TRBJ1-6; TRBD1 matches 9 bases. This CDR3 has 17 residues. Trimming removed 5 bases from V and 0 bases from J; junction bases left unmatched: 5. Germline CDR1 is SEHNR and CDR2 is FQNEAQ (reference sequence). The CDR3 spells CASSPGQGRSYNSPLHF. CDR3 nucleotides: TGTGCCAGCAGCCCGGGACAGGGCCGCTCCTATAATTCACCCCTCCACTTT.

A few counts support this clone. V is TRBV5-4 and J is TRBJ2-2, with a weak D call TRBD2 (7 bases). Looked up from germline, CDR1 is SGHNT and CDR2 is YYREEE (reference sequence). The CDR3 covers 13 residues. Trimming stripped 10 bases from V and 4 bases from J, with 14 bases between. The CDR3 nucleotides are TGTGCCCTCGGGGGAGGGGGCACCGGGGAGCTGTTTTTT. Its protein is CALGGGGTGELFF. The full variable domain, with the rest looked up from reference TRBV5-4 and TRBJ2-2, is ETGVTQSPTHLIKTRGQQVTLRCSSQSGHNTVSWYQQALGQGPQFIFQYYREEENGRGNFPPRFSGLQFPNYSSELNVNALELDDSALYLCALGGGGTGELFFGEGSRLTVL.

This clone was observed a handful of times. V and J are TRBV30 and TRBJ2-1, with unresolved D. V lost 3 bases and J 4 bases, leaving 4 bases between the germline ends. This CDR3 contains 11 residues. The germline gives CDR1 GTSNPN, CDR2 SVGIG (reference sequence). CDR3 residues: CAWSPYNEQFF. The CDR3 DNA reads TGTGCCTGGAGCCCTTACAATGAGCAGTTCTTC.

The J gene is TRBJ2-1, the V gene TRBV7-2; TRBD2 agrees at 11 bases. This CDR3 has 16 residues. Germline V gene lookup returns CDR1 SGHTA and CDR2 FQGNSA. V lost 0 bases and J lost 4; bases outside the gene matches: 2. CDR3 bases: TGTGCCAGCAGCTTAGCGTTAGCGGGGGGGTACAATGAGCAGTTCTTC. Amino acids: CASSLALAGGYNEQFF.

CDR3 DNA: TGTGCCAGCAGTCCCCGGGGTAGCGGGGGCTACGAGCAGTACTTC. The encoded protein is CASSPRGSGGYEQYF. V and J are TRBV27 and TRBJ2-7, with 9 bases aligning to TRBD2. The CDR3 is 15 residues long. Germline lookup yields CDR1 MNHEY and CDR2 SMNVEV (reference sequence). The V gene end was trimmed by 5 bases and the J gene end by 3 bases; junction bases not matched to a gene: 8.

This clone was observed a few times. This rearrangement joins TRBV30 to TRBJ1-2, with D unresolved. Germline-derived CDR1 and CDR2 are GTSNPN and SVGIG (reference sequence). CDR3 length: 14 residues. V dropped 5 bases and J dropped 1 base, with 14 bases sitting between them. The chain's CDR3 is CAWANERGNYGYTF. The CDR3 DNA is TGTGCCTGGGCCAACGAGCGGGGTAACTATGGCTACACCTTC. The whole variable domain, filled in from reference TRBV30 and TRBJ1-2, reads SQTIHQWPATLVQPVGSPLSLECTVEGTSNPNLYWYRQAAGRGLQLLFYSVGIGQISSEVPQNLSASRPQDRQFILSSKKLLLSDSGFYLCAWANERGNYGYTFGSGTRLTVV.

This clone was detected once. This chain joins TRBV4-2 and TRBJ2-5, with D possibly being TRBD1 (5 bases). Per the germline V gene, CDR1 is LGHNA and CDR2 is YNFKEQ. Trimming pared 4 bases from V and 4 bases from J, leaving 19 bases between. The length of the CDR3 is 16 residues. The CDR3 DNA reads TGTGCCAGCAGCCCAAGTGGATCAACCCAGGGAGAGACCCAGTACTTC. Translated, it gives CASSPSGSTQGETQYF.

The V and J genes are TRBV21-1 and TRBJ2-7; the table gives TRBD2 as D, unverified against the DNA. TRBV21-1 is deemed a pseudogene. CDR3 length: 14 residues. Here the CDR3 DNA reads TGTGCCAGCAGCAAAGGCGGGAAACCCTACGAGCAGTACTTC. This encodes CASSKGGKPYEQYF.

This clone was counted only a few times. The chain couples TRBV11-2 to TRBJ2-7; 8 bases align to TRBD2. Germline CDR1 SGHAT, CDR2 FQNNGV. V lost 3 bases and J lost 1; bases outside the gene matches: 5. The CDR3 totals 15 residues. The CDR3 reads CASSLASGRSYEQYF. The CDR3 nucleotides read TGTGCCAGCAGCTTGGCTAGCGGGCGATCCTACGAGCAGTACTTC.

The chain combines TRBV28 with TRBJ2-7; 8 nucleotides align to TRBD1. CDR1 is MDHEN and CDR2 is SYDVKM in the germline V gene. CDR3 length: 16 amino acids. The J segment lost 4 bases and the V segment lost 4 bases, leaving 12 bases of the junction unmatched. In DNA, the CDR3 is TGTGCCAGCAGTTCCCCCGGACAGGGCTCACCGTACGAGCAGTACTTC. The encoded protein is CASSSPGQGSPYEQYF.

The chain employs TRBV19 and TRBJ1-4; D possibly corresponds to TRBD1 (5 bases). The CDR3 runs to 15 residues. CDR1 LNHDA and CDR2 SQIVND come from the germline V gene (reference sequence). The V and J ends lost 7 bases and 4 bases respectively, with 16 bases between them. CDR3 sequence (DNA): TGTGCCAGTACTACCGGCAGGACAAATAATGAAAAACTGTTTTTT. This sequence encodes CASTTGRTNNEKLFF.

The rearrangement links TRBV9 to TRBJ1-2, with D possibly matching TRBD1 (6 bases). V lost 3 bases, J lost 0 bases, and 12 bases lay in between. CDR3 size: 15 residues. Germline CDR1 SGDLS, CDR2 YYNGEE. The DNA for the CDR3 is TGTGCCAGCAGCGAGGGGGTAAATCCTAACTATGGCTACACCTTC. Translated: CASSEGVNPNYGYTF.

The V and J genes are TRBV4-3 and TRBJ1-4, with D maybe TRBD1 (5 bases). Germline CDR1 is LGHNA and CDR2 is YSLEER. There are 16 residues in the CDR3. V was clipped by 1 base and J by 5 bases, with 14 bases between them. The CDR3 nucleotides read TGCGCCAGCAGCCAAGCGTGGGGCGAATCCAATGAAAAACTGTTTTTT. Encoded protein: CASSQAWGESNEKLFF.